This T cell receptor (beta chain) was sequenced in a study of T-cell memory formation after mild COVID-19. At the level of the study: For the most part, TCR clusters were specific to one donor.

The study, taken as a whole, reports: Mainly in CM and EM were contracting CD4+ clones; CD8+ were in EMRA. Contracting clones, day 15 to 85, had balanced CD4/CD8, and later expanders favored CD4+.

5'RACE primed from the constant segment yielded TCR alpha and TCR beta cDNA libraries bearing sample barcodes and UMIs. Each CDR3 protein is one row after TCRdb ran MiXCR on the 5' RACE reads. The sample has some 250,000 distinct CDR3 sequences, around 17% seen once; the top ten hold more than 20%. Points on this clonotype: What it binds is unknown.

The CDR3 spans 18 residues. Trimming shortened V by 2 bases and J by 1 base, and 18 bases separated the two germline ends. Germline V gene data show CDR1 as SGHTA and CDR2 as FQGTGA. Sequences were obtained from PBMCs or a T cell subset sorted from them (not recorded which). This chain connects TRBV7-3 to TRBJ2-1; a weak D match, TRBD2 (6 bases). The receptor was isolated from a young man who had mild COVID-19 (a few samples of this study predate the infection). Cell type and time point are not known. CDR3 DNA: TGTGCCAGCAGCTTAGGGTGGGAGGCCCCGGGGTCCTACAATGAGCAGTTCTTC. Amino acid sequence: CASSLGWEAPGSYNEQFF.